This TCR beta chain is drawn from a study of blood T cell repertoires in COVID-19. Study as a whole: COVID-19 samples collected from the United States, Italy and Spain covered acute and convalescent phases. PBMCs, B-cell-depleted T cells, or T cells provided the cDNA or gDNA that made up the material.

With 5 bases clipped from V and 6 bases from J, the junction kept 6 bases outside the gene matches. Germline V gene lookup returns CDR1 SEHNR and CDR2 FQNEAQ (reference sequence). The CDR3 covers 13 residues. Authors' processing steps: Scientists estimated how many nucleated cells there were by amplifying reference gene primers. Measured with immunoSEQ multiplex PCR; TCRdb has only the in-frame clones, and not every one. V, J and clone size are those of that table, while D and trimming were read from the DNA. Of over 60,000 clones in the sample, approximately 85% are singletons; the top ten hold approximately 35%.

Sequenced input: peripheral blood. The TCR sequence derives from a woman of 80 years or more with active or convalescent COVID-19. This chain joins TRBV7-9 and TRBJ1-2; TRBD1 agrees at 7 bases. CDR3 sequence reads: CASSRDRDDGYTF. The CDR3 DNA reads TGTGCCAGCAGCCGGGACAGAGATGATGGCTACACCTTC.